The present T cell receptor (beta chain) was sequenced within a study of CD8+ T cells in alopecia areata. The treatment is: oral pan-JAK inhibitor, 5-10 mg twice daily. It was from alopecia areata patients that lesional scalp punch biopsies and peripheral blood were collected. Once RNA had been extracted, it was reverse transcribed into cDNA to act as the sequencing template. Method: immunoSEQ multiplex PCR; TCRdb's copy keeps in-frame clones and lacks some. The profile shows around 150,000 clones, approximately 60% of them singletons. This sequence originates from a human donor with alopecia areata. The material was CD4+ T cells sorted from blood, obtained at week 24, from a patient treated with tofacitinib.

This CDR3 is CASSEGGRNTGELFF. CDR3 DNA: TGTGCCAGCAGCGAGGGAGGGCGAAACACCGGGGAGCTGTTTTTT. The chain uses TRBV9 and TRBJ2-2; the match to TRBD2 covers 7 bases. V shed 3 bases, J shed 2 bases, and the junction held 4 bases outside the gene matches. The germline V gene encodes CDR1 SGDLS and CDR2 YYNGEE. This CDR3 comprises 15 residues.